This T cell receptor (beta chain) was identified in a study of monozygotic twins with inflammatory bowel disease. The CDR3 has 12 amino acids. Germline-derived CDR1 and CDR2 are GTSNPN and SVGIG (reference sequence). From its re-call of the 5' RACE reads, TCRdb lists each CDR3 protein once, without DNA. The listing contains around 380,000 distinct CDR3 sequences. This chain links TRBV30 with TRBJ1-2. The TCR was taken from a human donor with ulcerative colitis or Crohn's disease, or a healthy co-twin of an affected twin (not recorded which). Sequenced input: blood. The CDR3 loop is CAWSGHKDGYTF.